The clone carrying this TCR beta chain has a handful of counts. The junction departs from germline at one end; a sequencing error may be responsible. TRAV and TRBV primers primed cDNA for both TCRalpha and TCRbeta. TCR amplification used about 20 PCR cycles, a constant-region primer and a V-primer adapter. From the reads, TCRdb called clonotypes with MiXCR, one entry per CDR3 protein. Of roughly 54,000 distinct CDR3 sequences listed, approximately 26% are singletons. The CDR3 consists of 14 residues. Noted time point: before trial treatment. This record comes from a study of low-dose radiotherapy and immunotherapy resistance in tumors. Study-wide background: Intravenous ipilimumab 1 mg/kg every six weeks was given with nivolumab 240 mg every two weeks.

The sample in question was PBMCs, obtained before treatment. This sequence was found in a male donor with prostate cancer. The rearrangement joins TRBV12-3 or TRBV12-4 to TRBJ2-7, with D perhaps matching TRBD1 (6 bases). The CDR3 nucleotides read TGTGCCAGCAGTACACAGGGTCACTCCCACGAGCAGTACTTC. Translated, it gives CASSTQGHSHEQYF.